The 21 T cell receptor beta chains presented below share a single source sample, sequenced in a study of OX40 agonist ivuxolimab in advanced cancers. Assay: immunoSEQ multiplex PCR; the TCRdb copy retains only in-frame clones and omits some. This sample has 45,000 or so clones, with 82% found just once. The sequences come from CD4+ or CD8+ T cells sorted from blood, collected in a trial of the OX40 agonist ivuxolimab. These receptors all come from an adult with an advanced solid tumor such as melanoma, head and neck, liver or kidney cancer.

The chain couples TRBV7-9 to TRBJ2-1; TRBD2 matches at 13 bases. Germline CDR1 and CDR2: SEHNR and FQNEAQ (reference sequence). V lost 0 bases and J lost 3; bases outside the gene matches: 8. The CDR3 is 19 residues long. CDR3 protein: CASSLALRGLAGDYNEQFF. CDR3 coding DNA: TGTGCCAGCAGCTTAGCTTTACGAGGACTAGCGGGGGACTACAATGAGCAGTTCTTC.

The rearrangement joins TRBV19 to TRBJ1-1, with D possibly matching TRBD1 (5 bases). The CDR3 contains 15 residues. Germline CDR1 LNHDA, CDR2 SQIVND (reference sequence). V was shortened by 5 bases and J by 6 bases, with 19 bases between the two germline ends. For the CDR3, the DNA is TGTGCCAGTAGTCCGCCGGGACTTCAACGCGCTGAAGCTTTCTTT. Its protein is CASSPPGLQRAEAFF.

This clone was found once. The chain combines TRBV19 with TRBJ1-1; maybe TRBD1 (5 bases). V lost 6 bases to trimming and J lost 1 base, with 15 bases between them. Germline assignment: CDR1 LNHDA and CDR2 SQIVND (reference sequence). The CDR3 is 15 residues long. CDR3 sequence (DNA): TGTGCCAGTAGCGTTTCCCGGGGCAGGAACACTGAAGCTTTCTTT. Encoded protein: CASSVSRGRNTEAFF.

There are a few counts of this clone. The chain uses TRBV6-5 and TRBJ1-2; TRBD1 aligns across 10 bases. The CDR3 extends over 15 amino acids. Germline V gene lookup returns CDR1 MNHEY and CDR2 SVGAGI. J lost 0 bases, V lost 5 bases, and 3 bases had no gene match. CDR3 in DNA: TGTGCCAGCAGTAAAGGACAGGGGGCTAACTATGGCTACACCTTC. It yields the protein CASSKGQGANYGYTF.

The V and J genes are TRBV13 and TRBJ2-7; D not certain. V was shortened by 5 bases and J by 5 bases, with 19 bases between the two germline ends. CDR1 is PRHDT and CDR2 is FYEKMQ in the germline V gene (reference sequence). The CDR3 covers 15 residues. CDR3 loop: CASSPSGPHVHEQYF. CDR3 coding DNA: TGTGCCAGCAGCCCTTCTGGGCCCCATGTACACGAGCAGTACTTC.

This chain uses TRBV6-5 with TRBJ1-1; unclear D gene. The CDR3 length is 15 residues. Germline V CDR1 and CDR2: MNHEY, SVGAGI. V was trimmed by 2 bases and J by 1 base, leaving 11 bases between them. The CDR3 loop reads CASSYGGMGNTEAFF. The CDR3 nucleotides are TGTGCCAGCAGTTACGGAGGGATGGGGAACACTGAAGCTTTCTTT.

CDR3 in DNA: TGTGCCAGCTCATTCAGTGGGGCCTACGAGCAGTACTTC. This encodes CASSFSGAYEQYF. The gene calls are TRBV18 and TRBJ2-7; no reliable D call. Germline CDR1 and CDR2: KGHSH and LQKENI. V lost 5 bases, J lost 2 bases, and 10 bases lay in between. CDR3 length: 13 amino acids.

The CDR3 loop is CASSSGRDTEAFF. In nucleotides, the CDR3 is TGTGCCAGCTCATCCGGTCGTGACACTGAAGCTTTCTTT. This rearrangement joins TRBV18 to TRBJ1-1; D uncertain. V shed 5 bases and J shed 3 bases, with 10 bases lying between them. The CDR3 is 13 amino acids. Germline-derived CDR1 and CDR2 are KGHSH and LQKENI.

This clone was counted once. V usage is TRBV6-5 and J usage is TRBJ2-7; 12 bases line up with TRBD2. CDR3 size: 14 residues. In germline, CDR1 is MNHEY, CDR2 SVGAGI. J gave up 3 bases and V 10 bases, and 7 bases lay outside the gene matches. In DNA form, the CDR3 reads TGTGCCATCGCCCGACTAGCGGGAGACTACGAGCAGTACTTC. Protein sequence: CAIARLAGDYEQYF.

The chain employs TRBV11-3 and TRBJ2-7; either TRBD1 or TRBD2 may fit D (5 bases each). The CDR3 extends over 15 amino acids. The V end lost 5 bases, the J end lost 0 bases, and 14 bases lay between the germline ends. Germline values: CDR1 SGHNT, CDR2 YENEEA. The CDR3 DNA reads as TGTGCCAGCAGCCCTACCGGGACGGACTCCTACGAGCAGTACTTC. Encoded protein: CASSPTGTDSYEQYF.

CDR3 in amino acids: CASSTTSALLGEQFF. The DNA for the CDR3 is TGTGCCAGCTCTACAACTAGCGCCCTATTGGGTGAGCAGTTCTTC. V and J are TRBV7-2 and TRBJ2-1, with 7 positions matching TRBD2. This CDR3 comprises 15 residues. V was pared by 8 bases and J by 9 bases, with 16 bases of the junction left unmatched. Per germline, CDR1 SGHTA and CDR2 FQGNSA.

The rearrangement uses TRBV15 and TRBJ2-2; no firm D call. V was clipped by 4 bases and J by 6 bases, with 9 bases between them. Germline CDR1 is LNHNV and CDR2 is YYDKDF (reference sequence). This CDR3 spans 13 amino acids. This CDR3 reads CATSIRPPGELFF. The CDR3 nucleotides are TGTGCCACCAGCATAAGACCTCCCGGGGAGCTGTTTTTT.

This chain joins TRBV28 and TRBJ1-2; tentatively, D is TRBD1 (5 bases). The CDR3 length is 14 residues. V was cut by 5 bases and J by 4 bases, with 14 bases left in between. Germline CDR1 reads MDHEN; CDR2 reads SYDVKM. This CDR3 reads CASSPPGLTYGYTF. The CDR3, as DNA: TGTGCCAGCAGTCCCCCGGGACTGACCTATGGCTACACCTTC.

This rearrangement joins TRBV7-8 to TRBJ1-4, with D maybe TRBD1 (5 bases). V was pared by 4 bases and J by 0 bases, with 12 bases between. Germline lookup yields CDR1 SGHVS and CDR2 FQNEAQ. The CDR3 covers 16 residues. CDR3 in amino acids: CASSSTVGPTNEKLFF. The CDR3 nucleotides are TGTGCCAGCAGCTCAACGGTGGGGCCAACTAATGAAAAACTGTTTTTT. The complete variable domain, with remaining parts taken from reference TRBV7-8 and TRBJ1-4, reads GAGVSQSPRYKVAKRGQDVALRCDPISGHVSLFWYQQALGQGPEFLTYFQNEAQLDKSGLPSDRFFAERPEGSVSTLKIQRTQQEDSAVYLCASSSTVGPTNEKLFFGSGTQLSVL.

CDR3 protein: CASSQVRISGANTGELFF. The CDR3 DNA follows: TGTGCCAGCAGCCAAGTAAGAATTAGCGGAGCGAACACCGGGGAGCTGTTTTTT. The J gene is TRBJ2-2, the V gene TRBV4-2; D might be TRBD2 (6 bases). The CDR3 loop spans 18 amino acids. From germline, CDR1 is LGHNA and CDR2 YNFKEQ. The V gene lost 1 base and the J gene lost 0 bases, with 15 bases spanning the gap.

The chain joins TRBV6-4 to TRBJ2-3; 8 bases agree with TRBD1. The germline V gene has CDR1 MRHNA and CDR2 SNTAGT. The CDR3 is 15 amino acids. The J segment lost 4 bases and the V segment lost 4 bases, leaving 7 bases of the junction unmatched. CDR3 sequence (DNA): TGTGCCAGCAGTGCCGGACAGGGATTGGCAGATACGCAGTATTTT. It is translated as CASSAGQGLADTQYF.

The rearrangement uses TRBV11-2 and TRBJ2-3; D is undetermined. Germline V gene lookup returns CDR1 SGHAT and CDR2 FQNNGV. This CDR3 spans 13 amino acids. V lost 3 bases and J 2 bases, leaving 6 bases between the germline ends. CDR3 protein: CASSLQITDTQYF. CDR3 sequence (DNA): TGTGCCAGCAGCTTGCAGATCACAGATACGCAGTATTTT.

The chain uses TRBV30 and TRBJ1-2; no firm D call. Germline assignment: CDR1 GTSNPN and CDR2 SVGIG (reference sequence). The CDR3 spans 13 residues. Between the trimmed V and J ends, which lost 0 bases and 4 bases, there was a span of 9 bases. For the CDR3, the DNA is TGTGCCTGGAGTGTAGGCGGTGCCTATGGCTACACCTTC. Translating it yields CAWSVGGAYGYTF.

The V and J genes are TRBV10-1 and TRBJ2-2, with D unresolved. CDR3 size: 13 residues. Germline V gene lookup returns CDR1 WNHNN and CDR2 SYGVQD (reference sequence). Trimming removed 3 bases at V and 5 bases at J, with 7 bases between. In nucleotides, the CDR3 is TGCGCCAGCAGTGATTCCCCAACCGGGGAGCTGTTTTTT. Amino acid sequence: CASSDSPTGELFF.

The chain carries TRBV7-2 and TRBJ2-1, with 7 bases lining up with TRBD2. J lost 7 bases, V lost 5 bases, and 5 bases had no gene match. Germline V gene lookup returns CDR1 SGHTA and CDR2 FQGNSA. This CDR3 is 13 amino acids long. The CDR3 region has the DNA TGTGCCAGCAGCACGCTGCGGGGGAATGAGCAGTTCTTC. Protein: CASSTLRGNEQFF.

The gene calls are TRBV9 and TRBJ2-3; D is undetermined. Germline CDR1 is SGDLS and CDR2 is YYNGEE. Trimming stripped 4 bases from V and 4 bases from J, with 7 bases between. CDR3 length: 12 residues. CDR3 sequence (DNA): TGTGCCAGCAGCCTACACGCAGATACGCAGTATTTT. Protein: CASSLHADTQYF.